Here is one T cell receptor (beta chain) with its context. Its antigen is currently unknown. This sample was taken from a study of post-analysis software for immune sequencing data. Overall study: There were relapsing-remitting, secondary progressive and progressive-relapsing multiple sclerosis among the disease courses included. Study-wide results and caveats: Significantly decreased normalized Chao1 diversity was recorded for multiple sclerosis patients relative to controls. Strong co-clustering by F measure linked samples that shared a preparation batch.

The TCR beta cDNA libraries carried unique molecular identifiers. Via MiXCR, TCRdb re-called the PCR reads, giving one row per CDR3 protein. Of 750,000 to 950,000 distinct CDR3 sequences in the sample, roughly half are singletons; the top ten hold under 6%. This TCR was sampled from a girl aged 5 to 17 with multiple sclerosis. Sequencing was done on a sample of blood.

Here the CDR3 DNA reads TGTGCCAGCAGTCGCGGGGGCGGATTTTACAATGAGCAGTTCTTC. It translates to CASSRGGGFYNEQFF. The chain recombines TRBV6-4 with TRBJ2-1, with D maybe TRBD2 (7 bases). V was cut by 5 bases and J by 4 bases, with 15 bases left in between. The germline CDR1 and CDR2 sequences are MRHNA and SNTAGT. The CDR3 extends over 15 amino acids.